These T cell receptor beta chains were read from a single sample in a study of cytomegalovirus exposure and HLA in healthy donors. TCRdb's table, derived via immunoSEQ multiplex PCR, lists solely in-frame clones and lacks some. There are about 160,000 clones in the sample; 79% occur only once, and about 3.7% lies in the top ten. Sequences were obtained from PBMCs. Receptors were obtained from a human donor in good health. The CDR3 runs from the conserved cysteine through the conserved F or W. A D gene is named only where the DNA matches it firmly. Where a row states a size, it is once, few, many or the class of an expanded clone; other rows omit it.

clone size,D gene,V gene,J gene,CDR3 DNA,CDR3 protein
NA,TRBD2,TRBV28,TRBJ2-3,TGTGCCAGCAGTTTAATGGGGGGGAGCACAGATACGCAGTATTTT,CASSLMGGSTDTQYF
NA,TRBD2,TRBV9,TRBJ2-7,TGTGCCAGCAGCGTAGATCTGGGCGGGGGGGTCAAGTACGAGCAGTACTTC,CASSVDLGGGVKYEQYF
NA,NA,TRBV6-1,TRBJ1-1,TGTGCCAGCAGTGAAGGTCCAGTGAACACTGAAGCTTTCTTT,CASSEGPVNTEAFF
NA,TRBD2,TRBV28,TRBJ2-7,TGTGCCAGCAGTTTCGCCGGGACTAGCGAAGCCTACGAGCAGTACTTC,CASSFAGTSEAYEQYF
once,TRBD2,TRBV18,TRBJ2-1,TGTGCCAGCTCACATGGACTAGCGGGAGGCAATGAGCAGTTCTTC,CASSHGLAGGNEQFF
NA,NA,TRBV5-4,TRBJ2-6,TGTGCCAGCAGCTTCCAGGGGACCGGGAGGAACGTCCTGACTTTC,CASSFQGTGRNVLTF
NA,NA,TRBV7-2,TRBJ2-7,TGTGCCAGCAGCCTTCGGGTCGCCTACGAGCAGTACTTC,CASSLRVAYEQYF
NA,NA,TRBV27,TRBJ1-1,TGTGCCAGCAGTTTGACAGGGAACACTGAAGCTTTCTTT,CASSLTGNTEAFF
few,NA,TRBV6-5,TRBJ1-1,TGTGCCAGCAGTCCGGACAGCCGAGGGACTGAAGCTTTCTTT,CASSPDSRGTEAFF
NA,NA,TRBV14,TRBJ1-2,TGTGCCAGCAGCCGCCAACTGTGGCAGGGGACGGGAGGCTACACCTTC,CASSRQLWQGTGGYTF
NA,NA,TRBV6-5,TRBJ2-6,TGTGCCAGCAGTTTTTGGACAGGGAGGGTGGACGTCCTGACTTTC,CASSFWTGRVDVLTF
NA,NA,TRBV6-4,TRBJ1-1,TGTGCCAGCGCCGACAGGCCGAACACTGAAGCTTTCTTT,CASADRPNTEAFF
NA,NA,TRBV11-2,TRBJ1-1,TGTGCCAGCAGCTTAGTGGGGAGGGACACTGAAGCTTTCTTT,CASSLVGRDTEAFF
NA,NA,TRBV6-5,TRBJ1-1,TGTGCCAGCAGTTACTTGGAGAGAACTGAAGCTTTCTTT,CASSYLERTEAFF
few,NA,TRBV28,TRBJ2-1,TGTGCCAGCAGTTTAGCTGGAGAGGCCTACAATGAGCAGTTCTTC,CASSLAGEAYNEQFF
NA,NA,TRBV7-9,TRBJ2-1,TGTGCCAGCAGCAAAAAACGGGGAACCTACAATGAGCAGTTCTTC,CASSKKRGTYNEQFF
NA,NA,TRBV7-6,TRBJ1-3,TGTGCCAGCAGCCGAGAGTTGGTCTCTGGAAACACCATATATTTT,CASSRELVSGNTIYF
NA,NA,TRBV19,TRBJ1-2,TGTGCCAGTAGTACCCAGGGCGGGAAAACGGTTGGCTATGGCTACACCTTC,CASSTQGGKTVGYGYTF
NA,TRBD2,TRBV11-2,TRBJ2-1,TGTGCCAGCAGCTTAGAGAGTAGCGGGAGCGGGGAGCAGTTCTTC,CASSLESSGSGEQFF
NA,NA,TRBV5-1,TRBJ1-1,TGCGCCAGCAGCTTTAGTTACAGAAACACTGAAGCTTTCTTT,CASSFSYRNTEAFF
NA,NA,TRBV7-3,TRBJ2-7,TGTGCCAGCAGCTTAAATGCCAGGAACTACGAGCAGTACTTC,CASSLNARNYEQYF
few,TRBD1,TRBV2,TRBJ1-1,TGTGCCAGCGGGACAGGACAAAACACTGAAGCTTTCTTT,CASGTGQNTEAFF
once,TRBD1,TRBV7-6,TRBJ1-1,TGTGCCAGCAGCTTAACAGGGGGGAACACTGAAGCTTTCTTT,CASSLTGGNTEAFF
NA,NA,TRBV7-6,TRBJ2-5,TGTGCCAGCAGGCGGGGGCCAGCTGAGCAAGAGACCCAGTACTTC,CASRRGPAEQETQYF
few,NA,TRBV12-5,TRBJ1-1,TGTGCTAGTGGTTTGGTACTGGGCAGAATGAACACTGAAGCTTTCTTT,CASGLVLGRMNTEAFF
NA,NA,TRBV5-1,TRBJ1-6,TGCGCCAGCAGCGGCCGGGGGGGCCGCTATAATTCACCCCTCCACTTT,CASSGRGGRYNSPLHF
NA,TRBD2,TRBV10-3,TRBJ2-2,TGTGCCATCAGTGAGTCAGGGACTAGCGTCGGGGAGCTGTTTTTT,CAISESGTSVGELFF
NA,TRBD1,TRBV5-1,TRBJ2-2,TGCGCCAGCCGGCTTACCGGGACAGGGGGCGACACCGGGGAGCTGTTTTTT,CASRLTGTGGDTGELFF
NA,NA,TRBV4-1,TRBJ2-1,TGCGCCAGCAGCCCTCAGTCGAATGAGCAGTTCTTC,CASSPQSNEQFF
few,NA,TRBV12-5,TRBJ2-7,TGTGCTAGTGGAGAACAAACAGGGTACAACGAGCAGTACTTC,CASGEQTGYNEQYF
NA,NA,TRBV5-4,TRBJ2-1,TGTGCCAGCAGCTTTCGTTCTACGGGTAAAGACAATGAGCAGTTCTTC,CASSFRSTGKDNEQFF
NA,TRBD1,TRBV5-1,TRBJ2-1,TGCGCCAGCAGCTTGGCCTGGAGACAGGGGATCCATGAGCAGTTCTTC,CASSLAWRQGIHEQFF
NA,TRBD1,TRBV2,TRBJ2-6,TGTGCCAGCAGTGATTTCAGGCAGGGGGCGTCTGGGGCCAACGTCCTGACTTTC,CASSDFRQGASGANVLTF
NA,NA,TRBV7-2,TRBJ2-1,TGTGCCAGCAGCTTAGGCGGGGGCCCAGCAGGTGAGCAGTTCTTC,CASSLGGGPAGEQFF
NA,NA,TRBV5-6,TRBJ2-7,TGTGCCAGCAGCTTGGACGGCTCCTACGAGCAGTACTTC,CASSLDGSYEQYF
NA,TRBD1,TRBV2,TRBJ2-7,TGTGCCAGCAGGGGACAGGGACCATTTACGTACTTC,CASRGQGPFTYF
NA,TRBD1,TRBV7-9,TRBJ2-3,TGTGCCACAGGGGGACAGGTCACAGATACGCAGTATTTT,CATGGQVTDTQYF
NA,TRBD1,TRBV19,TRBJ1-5,TGTGCCAGTAGTCCGACCGACAGGGAGAGAAATCAGCCCCAGCATTTT,CASSPTDRERNQPQHF
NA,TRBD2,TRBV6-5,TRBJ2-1,TGTGCCAGCAGTTACGGGCTCGGGGGGGCCGAAAATGAGCAGTTCTTC,CASSYGLGGAENEQFF
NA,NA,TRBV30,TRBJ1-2,TGTGCCTGGAGTGTACGCCGGGACTCAAGCTATGGCTACACCTTC,CAWSVRRDSSYGYTF
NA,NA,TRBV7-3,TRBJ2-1,TGTGCCAGCAGCTTAACTAATCGACTTCACAATGAGCAGTTCTTC,CASSLTNRLHNEQFF
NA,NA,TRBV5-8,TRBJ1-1,TGTGCCAGCAGCTTGGAGAGGTGGACTGAAGCTTTCTTT,CASSLERWTEAFF
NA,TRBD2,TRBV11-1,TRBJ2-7,TGTGCCAGCAGCTTGGCTAGCGGCGCGGTGAGAAACGAGCAGTACTTC,CASSLASGAVRNEQYF
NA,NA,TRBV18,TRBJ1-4,TGTGCCAGCTCACCACGACAGACCAATGAAAAACTGTTTTTT,CASSPRQTNEKLFF
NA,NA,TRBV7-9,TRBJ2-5,TGTGCCATCCCGGGAGCTCAAGAGACCCAGTACTTC,CAIPGAQETQYF
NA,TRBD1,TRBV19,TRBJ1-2,TGTGCCAGTAGTTTAACCGGGACAGGGGTCGACTACACCTTC,CASSLTGTGVDYTF
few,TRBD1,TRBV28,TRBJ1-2,TGTGCCAGCAGTTTGGGGACAGGGGCAAACTATGGCTACACCTTC,CASSLGTGANYGYTF
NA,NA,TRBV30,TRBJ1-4,TGTGCCTGGAGTGACCGAGGGGAAAAACTGTTTTTT,CAWSDRGEKLFF
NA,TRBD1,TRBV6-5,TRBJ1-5,TGTGCCAGCAGTGGGACAGGAAGCAATCAGCCCCAGCATTTT,CASSGTGSNQPQHF
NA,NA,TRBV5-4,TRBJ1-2,TGTGCCAGCAGCTTGAGTGATCGGGACTCTCGGGGCTACACCTTC,CASSLSDRDSRGYTF
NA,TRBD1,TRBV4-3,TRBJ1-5,TGCGCCAGCAGCCAAGATAGGGGACAGGGGACTGCTAGCAATCAGCCCCAGCATTTT,CASSQDRGQGTASNQPQHF
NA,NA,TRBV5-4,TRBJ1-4,TGTGCCAGCAGCTTCTCTGCGCCGGAGGGAGGAGGTGAAAAACTGTTTTTT,CASSFSAPEGGGEKLFF
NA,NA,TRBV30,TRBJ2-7,TGTGCCTGGAGTGTGGCCCTCTCGGGCTCCTACGAGCAGTACTTC,CAWSVALSGSYEQYF
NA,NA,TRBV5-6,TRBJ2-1,TGTGCCAGCAGCTTCGGTAGAAGCTCCTACAATGAGCAGTTCTTC,CASSFGRSSYNEQFF
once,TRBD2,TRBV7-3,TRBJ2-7,TGTGCCAGCAGCCGTAGCGGGAGCGGAGCCTACGAGCAGTACTTC,CASSRSGSGAYEQYF
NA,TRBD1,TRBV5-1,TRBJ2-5,TGCGCCAGCAGCTTGGTCGGACAGGGGGCCCAAGAGACCCAGTACTTC,CASSLVGQGAQETQYF
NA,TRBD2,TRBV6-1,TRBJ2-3,TGTGCCAGCAGTCTGACTAGCGGCTCCACAGATACGCAGTATTTT,CASSLTSGSTDTQYF
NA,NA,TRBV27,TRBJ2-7,TGTGCCAGCAGTTCCCAAGTCGGGTACGAGCAGTACTTC,CASSSQVGYEQYF
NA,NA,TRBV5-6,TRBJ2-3,TGTGCCAGCAGCCTAGTGGCAGGGAGGACAGATACGCAGTATTTT,CASSLVAGRTDTQYF
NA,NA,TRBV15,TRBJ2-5,TGTGCCACCAGCAGACCAACAGGGAACCAAGAGACCCAGTACTTC,CATSRPTGNQETQYF